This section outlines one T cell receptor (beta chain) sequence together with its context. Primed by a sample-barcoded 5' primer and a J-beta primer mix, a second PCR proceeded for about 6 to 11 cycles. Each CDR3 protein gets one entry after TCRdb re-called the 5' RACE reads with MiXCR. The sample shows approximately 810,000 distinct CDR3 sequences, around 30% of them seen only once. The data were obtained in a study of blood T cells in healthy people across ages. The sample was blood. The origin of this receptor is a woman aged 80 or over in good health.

The CDR3 is CASSVTGRGNYGYTF. In DNA, the CDR3 is TGTGCCAGCAGCGTTACGGGCAGAGGCAACTATGGCTACACCTTC. The chain has TRBV11-3 and TRBJ1-2; no firm D call. The CDR3 sequence is 15 residues long. Trimming removed 5 bases at V and 2 bases at J, with 15 bases between. The V gene's germline CDR1 is SGHNT and CDR2 YENEEA.